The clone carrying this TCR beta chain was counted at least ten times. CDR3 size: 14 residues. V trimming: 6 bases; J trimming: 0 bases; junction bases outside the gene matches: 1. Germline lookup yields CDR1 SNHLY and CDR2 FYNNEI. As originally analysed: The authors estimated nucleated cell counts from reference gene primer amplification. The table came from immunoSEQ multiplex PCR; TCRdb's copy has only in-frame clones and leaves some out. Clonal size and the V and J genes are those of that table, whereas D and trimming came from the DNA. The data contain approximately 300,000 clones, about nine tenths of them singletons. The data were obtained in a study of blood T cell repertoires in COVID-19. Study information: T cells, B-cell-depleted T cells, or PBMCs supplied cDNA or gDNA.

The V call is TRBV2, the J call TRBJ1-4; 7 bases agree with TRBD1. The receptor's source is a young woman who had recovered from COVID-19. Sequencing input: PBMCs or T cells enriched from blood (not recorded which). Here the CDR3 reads CASRGTATNEKLFF. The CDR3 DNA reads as TGTGCCAGCAGGGGGACAGCAACTAATGAAAAACTGTTTTTT.